The 8 T cell receptor beta chains listed next were all sequenced from one sample in a study of T cell responses to AZD1222 COVID-19 vaccine. TCRdb's table, derived via immunoSEQ multiplex PCR, lists solely in-frame clones and lacks some. The profile covers 200,000 or so clones, with around 90% appearing a single time and 0.99% taken by the ten largest. Here the sequenced sample was peripheral blood, taken on day 0 of AZD1222 vaccination. Every receptor here comes from an adult in good health.

The rearrangement links TRBV5-4 to TRBJ2-3; TRBD2 aligns across 9 bases. Unmatched junction bases numbered 4, after V lost 2 bases and J lost 3 bases. In germline, CDR1 is SGHNT, CDR2 YYREEE (reference sequence). This CDR3 region has 15 residues. The CDR3 sequence: CASSFGSGRTDTQYF. The CDR3 region has the DNA TGTGCCAGCAGCTTTGGGAGCGGGAGGACAGATACGCAGTATTTT.

CDR3 bases: TGTGCCAGCAGCGTGGTGGGACAGACTTTCTACAATGAGCAGTTCTTC. Translation gives CASSVVGQTFYNEQFF. The rearrangement uses TRBV9 and TRBJ2-1; TRBD1 agrees at 7 bases. The CDR3 runs 16 residues. V was clipped by 2 bases and J by 3 bases; unmatched bases: 8. Germline V gene lookup returns CDR1 SGDLS and CDR2 YYNGEE.

This chain connects TRBV10-3 to TRBJ1-1; 9 nucleotides line up with TRBD1. The CDR3 sequence is 14 residues long. Germline trimming cut 4 bases from V and 1 base from J; bases unmatched to any gene: 1. Germline lookup yields CDR1 ENHRY and CDR2 SYGVKD. CDR3 in DNA: TGTGCCATCAGTGTACAGGGGGCGAACACTGAAGCTTTCTTT. Translating it yields CAISVQGANTEAFF.

The V call is TRBV29-1, the J call TRBJ1-2, with a possible D match to TRBD1 (5 bases). The CDR3 is 14 residues long. The V end was cut by 5 bases, the J end by 3 bases, with 16 bases between. The germline V gene has CDR1 SQVTM and CDR2 ANQGSEA. The CDR3 sequence is CSVREGSRDYGYTF. The DNA of the CDR3 is TGCAGCGTTAGGGAGGGGAGCCGGGACTATGGCTACACCTTC.

The chain combines TRBV27 with TRBJ2-3; TRBD2 agrees at 11 bases. Per germline, CDR1 MNHEY and CDR2 SMNVEV (reference sequence). V shed 1 base and J 6 bases; nucleotides not matched to a gene: 3. The CDR3 runs 15 residues. The CDR3 DNA is TGTGCCAGCAGTTTATTCCTAGCGGGAGGCGATACGCAGTATTTT. Protein product: CASSLFLAGGDTQYF.

The rearrangement links TRBV25-1 to TRBJ2-7; D is uncertain. The germline CDR1 and CDR2 sequences are MGHDK and SYGVNS. V lost 5 bases and J 2 bases, leaving 10 bases between the germline ends. This CDR3 is built from 13 residues. The CDR3 DNA is TGTGCCAGCAGTCCACTGGAAGCCTACGAGCAGTACTTC. This translates into CASSPLEAYEQYF.

The gene calls are TRBV7-9 and TRBJ2-1; TRBD2 aligns across 10 bases. CDR3 size: 18 residues. V dropped 1 base and J dropped 3; count of bases not matched to a gene: 9. Germline V gene data show CDR1 as SEHNR and CDR2 as FQNEAQ (reference sequence). The CDR3: CASSLDPLAGVLYNEQFF. Here the CDR3 DNA reads TGTGCCAGCAGCTTAGATCCGCTAGCGGGGGTTCTCTACAATGAGCAGTTCTTC.

This chain uses TRBV11-2 with TRBJ2-1; D possibly uses TRBD1 or TRBD2 (5 bases each). The length of the CDR3 is 17 residues. Germline CDR1 is SGHAT and CDR2 is FQNNGV. The V and J ends lost 5 bases and 0 bases respectively, with 17 bases between them. CDR3 amino acids: CASSQHLGTSSYNEQFF. The CDR3, as DNA: TGTGCCAGCAGCCAACACCTTGGGACGAGCTCCTACAATGAGCAGTTCTTC.